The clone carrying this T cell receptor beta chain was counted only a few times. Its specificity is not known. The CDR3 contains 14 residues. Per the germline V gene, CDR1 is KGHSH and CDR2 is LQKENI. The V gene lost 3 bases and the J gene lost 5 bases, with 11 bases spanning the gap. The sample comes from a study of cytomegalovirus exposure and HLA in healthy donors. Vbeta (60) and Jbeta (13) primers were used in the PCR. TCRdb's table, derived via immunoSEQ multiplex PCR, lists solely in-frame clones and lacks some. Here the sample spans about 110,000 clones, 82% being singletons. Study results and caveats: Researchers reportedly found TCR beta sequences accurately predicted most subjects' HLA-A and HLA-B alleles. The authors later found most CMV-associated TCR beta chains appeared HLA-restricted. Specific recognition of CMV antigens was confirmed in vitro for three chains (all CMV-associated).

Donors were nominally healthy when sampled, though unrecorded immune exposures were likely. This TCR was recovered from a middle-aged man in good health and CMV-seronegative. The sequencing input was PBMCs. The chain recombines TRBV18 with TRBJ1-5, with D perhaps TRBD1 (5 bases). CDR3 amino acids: CASSPDRNDQPQHF. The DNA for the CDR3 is TGTGCCAGCTCACCCGACAGAAATGATCAGCCCCAGCATTTT.